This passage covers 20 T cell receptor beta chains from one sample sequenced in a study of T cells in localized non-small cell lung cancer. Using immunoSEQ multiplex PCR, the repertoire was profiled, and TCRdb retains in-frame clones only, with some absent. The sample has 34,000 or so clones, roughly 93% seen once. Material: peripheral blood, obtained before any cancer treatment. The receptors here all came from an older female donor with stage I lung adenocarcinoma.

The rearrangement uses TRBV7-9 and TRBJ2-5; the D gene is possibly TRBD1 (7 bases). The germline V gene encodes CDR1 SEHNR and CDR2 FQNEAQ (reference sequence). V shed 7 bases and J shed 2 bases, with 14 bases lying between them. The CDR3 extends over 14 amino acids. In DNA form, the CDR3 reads TGTGCCAGCACCTTTCCAGGGGGGCAAGAGACCCAGTACTTC. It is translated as CASTFPGGQETQYF. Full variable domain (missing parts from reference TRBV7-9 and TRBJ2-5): DTGVSQNPRHKITKRGQNVTFRCDPISEHNRLYWYRQTLGQGPEFLTYFQNEAQLEKSRLLSDRFSAERPKGSFSTLEIQRTEQGDSAMYLCASTFPGGQETQYFGPGTRLLVL.

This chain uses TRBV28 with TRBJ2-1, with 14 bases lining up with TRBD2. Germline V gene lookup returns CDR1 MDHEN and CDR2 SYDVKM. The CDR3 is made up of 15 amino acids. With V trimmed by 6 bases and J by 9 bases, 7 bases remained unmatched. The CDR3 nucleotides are TGTGCCAGCAGCTGGACTAGCGGGGGGAGGGGTGAGCAGTTCTTC. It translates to CASSWTSGGRGEQFF.

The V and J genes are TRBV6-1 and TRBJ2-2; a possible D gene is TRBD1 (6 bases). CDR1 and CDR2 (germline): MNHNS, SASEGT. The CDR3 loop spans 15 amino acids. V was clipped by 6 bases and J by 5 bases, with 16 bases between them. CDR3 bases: TGTGCCAGCAGCCGGGACACAATCCCGACCGGGGAGCTGTTTTTT. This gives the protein CASSRDTIPTGELFF.

The DNA of the CDR3 is TGTGCCAGTAGTAAGACAGGTACCTACGAGCAGTACGTC. Its protein is CASSKTGTYEQYV. This chain uses TRBV19 with TRBJ2-7; a possible D gene is TRBD1 (6 bases). Trimming stripped 4 bases from V and 2 bases from J, with 9 bases between. This CDR3 comprises 13 residues. Germline V gene sequence: CDR1 LNHDA, CDR2 SQIVND (reference sequence).

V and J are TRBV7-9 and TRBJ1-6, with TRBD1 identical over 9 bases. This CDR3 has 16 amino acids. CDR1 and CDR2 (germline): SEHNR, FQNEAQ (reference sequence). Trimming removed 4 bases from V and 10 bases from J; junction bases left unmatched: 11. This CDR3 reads CASSSLSGTGLSPLHF. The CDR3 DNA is TGTGCCAGCAGCTCCCTCTCCGGGACAGGGTTATCACCCCTCCACTTT.

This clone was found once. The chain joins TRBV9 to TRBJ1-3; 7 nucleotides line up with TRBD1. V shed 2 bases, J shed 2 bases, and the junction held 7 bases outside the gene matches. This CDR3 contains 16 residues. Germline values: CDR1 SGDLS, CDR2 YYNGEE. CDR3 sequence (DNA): TGTGCCAGCAGCGTCGCAATCACAGGGGCTGGAAACACCATATATTTT. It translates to CASSVAITGAGNTIYF.

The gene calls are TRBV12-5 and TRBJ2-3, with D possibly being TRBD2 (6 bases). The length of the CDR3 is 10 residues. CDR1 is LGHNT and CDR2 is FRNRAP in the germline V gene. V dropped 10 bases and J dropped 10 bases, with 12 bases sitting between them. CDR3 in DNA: TGTGCTAAACCTAGCGTCGCGCAGTATTTT. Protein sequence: CAKPSVAQYF. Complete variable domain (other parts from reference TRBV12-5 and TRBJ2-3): DARVTQTPRHKVTEMGQEVTMRCQPILGHNTVFWYRQTMMQGLELLAYFRNRAPLDDSGMPKDRFSAEMPDATLATLKIQPSEPRDSAVYFCAKPSVAQYFGPGTRLTVL.

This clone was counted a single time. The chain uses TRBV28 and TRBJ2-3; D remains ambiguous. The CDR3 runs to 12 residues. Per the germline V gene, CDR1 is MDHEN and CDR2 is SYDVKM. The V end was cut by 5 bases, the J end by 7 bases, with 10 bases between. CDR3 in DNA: TGTGCCAGCAGTAATTTCCTTTATACGCAGTATTTT. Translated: CASSNFLYTQYF.

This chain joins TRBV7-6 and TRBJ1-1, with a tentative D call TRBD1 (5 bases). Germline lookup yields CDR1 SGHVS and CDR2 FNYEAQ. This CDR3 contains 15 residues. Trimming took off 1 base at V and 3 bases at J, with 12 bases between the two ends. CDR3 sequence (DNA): TGTGCCAGCAGCTTAGTTCGGGGCGAGGACACTGAAGCTTTCTTT. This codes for CASSLVRGEDTEAFF.

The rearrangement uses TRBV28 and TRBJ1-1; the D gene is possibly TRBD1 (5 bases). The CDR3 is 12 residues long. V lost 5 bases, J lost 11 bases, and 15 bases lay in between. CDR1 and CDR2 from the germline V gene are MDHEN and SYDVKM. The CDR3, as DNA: TGTGCCAGCAGTACGACGGGGCTTGGGGCTTTCTTT. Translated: CASSTTGLGAFF.

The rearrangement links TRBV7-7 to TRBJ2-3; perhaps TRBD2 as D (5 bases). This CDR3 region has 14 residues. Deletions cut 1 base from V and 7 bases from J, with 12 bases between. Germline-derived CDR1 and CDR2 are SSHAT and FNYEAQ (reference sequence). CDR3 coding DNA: TGTGCCAGCAGCTTAGGTCCGGGGTCCTATACGCAGTATTTT. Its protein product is CASSLGPGSYTQYF.

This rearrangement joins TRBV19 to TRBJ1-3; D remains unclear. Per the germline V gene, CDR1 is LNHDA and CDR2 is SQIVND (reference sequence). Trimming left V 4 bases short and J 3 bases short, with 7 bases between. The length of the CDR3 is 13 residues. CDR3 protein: CASSTLDGNTIYF. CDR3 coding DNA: TGTGCCAGTAGTACCTTGGATGGAAACACCATATATTTT.

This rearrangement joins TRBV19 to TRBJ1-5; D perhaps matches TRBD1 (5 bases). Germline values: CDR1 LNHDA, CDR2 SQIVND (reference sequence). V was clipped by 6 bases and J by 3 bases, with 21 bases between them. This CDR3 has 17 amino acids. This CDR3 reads CASSFRSGGRDNQPQHF. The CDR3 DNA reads TGTGCCAGTAGCTTCAGATCAGGTGGCAGGGACAATCAGCCCCAGCATTTT.

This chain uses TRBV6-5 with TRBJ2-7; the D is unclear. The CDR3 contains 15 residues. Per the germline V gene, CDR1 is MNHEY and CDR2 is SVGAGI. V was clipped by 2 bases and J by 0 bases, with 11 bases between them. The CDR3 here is CASSYGYLSSYEQYF. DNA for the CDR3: TGTGCCAGCAGTTACGGGTACCTAAGCTCCTACGAGCAGTACTTC.

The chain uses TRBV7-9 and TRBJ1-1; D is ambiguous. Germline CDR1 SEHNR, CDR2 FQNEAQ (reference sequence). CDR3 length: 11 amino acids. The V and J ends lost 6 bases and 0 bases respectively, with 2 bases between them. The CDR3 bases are TGTGCCAGCAGTTTGAACACTGAAGCTTTCTTT. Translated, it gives CASSLNTEAFF.

CDR3 sequence: CASSLDGLNTGELFF. In DNA form, the CDR3 reads TGTGCCAGCAGCTTAGACGGTTTAAACACCGGGGAGCTGTTTTTT. The chain has TRBV7-2 and TRBJ2-2; D gene ambiguous. The CDR3 has 15 amino acids. V shed 1 base and J shed 2 bases, with 8 bases lying between them. CDR1 is SGHTA and CDR2 is FQGNSA in the germline V gene.

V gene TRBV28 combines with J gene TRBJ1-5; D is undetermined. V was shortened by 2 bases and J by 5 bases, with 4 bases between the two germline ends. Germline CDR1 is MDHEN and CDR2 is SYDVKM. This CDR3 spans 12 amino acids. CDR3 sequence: CASSLAHQPQHF. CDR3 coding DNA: TGTGCCAGCAGTTTAGCCCATCAGCCCCAGCATTTT.

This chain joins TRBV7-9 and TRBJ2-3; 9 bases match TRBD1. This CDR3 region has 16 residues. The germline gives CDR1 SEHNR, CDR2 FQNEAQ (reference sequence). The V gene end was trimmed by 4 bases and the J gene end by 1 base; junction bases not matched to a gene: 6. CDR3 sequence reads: CASSSYRGLGTDTQYF. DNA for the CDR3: TGTGCCAGCAGCTCGTACAGGGGGCTTGGCACAGATACGCAGTATTTT.

The CDR3 coding sequence is TGTGCCAGCAGTCCAGGACAGGGGGGGACAGATACGCAGTATTTT. Protein product: CASSPGQGGTDTQYF. The chain joins TRBV28 to TRBJ2-3; TRBD1 agrees at 10 bases. V lost 5 bases, J lost 3 bases, and 5 bases stayed unmatched. The germline gives CDR1 MDHEN, CDR2 SYDVKM. CDR3 length equals 15 residues.

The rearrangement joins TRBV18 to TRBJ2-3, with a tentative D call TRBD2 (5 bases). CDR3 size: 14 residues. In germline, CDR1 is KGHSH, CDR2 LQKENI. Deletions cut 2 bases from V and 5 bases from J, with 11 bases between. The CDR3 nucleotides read TGTGCCAGCTCACCATCGGTTCGGGAAGATACGCAGTATTTT. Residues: CASSPSVREDTQYF.